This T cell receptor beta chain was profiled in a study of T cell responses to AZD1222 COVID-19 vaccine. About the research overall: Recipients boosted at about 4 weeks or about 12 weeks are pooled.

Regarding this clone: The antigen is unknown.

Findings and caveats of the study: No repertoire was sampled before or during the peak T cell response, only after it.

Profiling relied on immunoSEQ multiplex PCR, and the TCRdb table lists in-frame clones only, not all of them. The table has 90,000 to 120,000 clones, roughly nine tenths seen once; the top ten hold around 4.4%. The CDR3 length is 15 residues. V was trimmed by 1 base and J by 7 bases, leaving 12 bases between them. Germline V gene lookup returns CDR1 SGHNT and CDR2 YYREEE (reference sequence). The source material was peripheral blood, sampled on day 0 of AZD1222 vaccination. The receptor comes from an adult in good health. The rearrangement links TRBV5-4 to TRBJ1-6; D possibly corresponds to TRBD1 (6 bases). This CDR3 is CASSLKVGQNSPLHF. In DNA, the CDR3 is TGTGCCAGCAGCTTGAAGGTGGGACAAAATTCACCCCTCCACTTT. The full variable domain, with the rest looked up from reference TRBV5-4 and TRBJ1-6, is ETGVTQSPTHLIKTRGQQVTLRCSSQSGHNTVSWYQQALGQGPQFIFQYYREEENGRGNFPPRFSGLQFPNYSSELNVNALELDDSALYLCASSLKVGQNSPLHFGNGTRLTVT.